Following are 4 T cell receptor beta chains from one sample sequenced in a study of OX40 agonist ivuxolimab in advanced cancers. Measured with immunoSEQ multiplex PCR; TCRdb has only the in-frame clones, and not every one. Counted here are roughly 64,000 clones, about 81% occurring once; the ten biggest clones make up around 2.1%. The sequencing used CD4+ or CD8+ T cells sorted from blood, collected in a trial of the OX40 agonist ivuxolimab. These receptors came from an adult with an advanced solid tumor such as melanoma, head and neck, liver or kidney cancer.

This clone ranks as medium-sized. The chain couples TRBV18 to TRBJ1-2; unclear D gene. This CDR3 comprises 18 residues. V shed 0 bases and J shed 0 bases, with 17 bases lying between them. Germline V lookup: CDR1 KGHSH, CDR2 LQKENI. This CDR3 is CASSPPFGITDSNYGYTF. As DNA, the CDR3 is TGTGCCAGCTCACCACCGTTTGGGATCACCGATTCTAACTATGGCTACACCTTC.

This chain joins TRBV5-5 and TRBJ1-2; no firm D call. Deletions cut 0 bases from V and 5 bases from J, with 14 bases between. The CDR3 loop spans 15 amino acids. Per the germline V gene, CDR1 is SGHKS and CDR2 is YYEKEE (reference sequence). The CDR3 spells CASSLDPEIRYGYTF. CDR3 coding DNA: TGTGCCAGCAGCTTGGATCCAGAGATTAGATATGGCTACACCTTC.

V gene TRBV11-2 combines with J gene TRBJ1-5, with D uncertain. The CDR3 runs to 15 residues. The germline V gene has CDR1 SGHAT and CDR2 FQNNGV. V was shortened by 0 bases and J by 3 bases, with 9 bases between the two germline ends. CDR3 amino acids: CASSLDGGLNQPQHF. The CDR3 DNA reads as TGTGCCAGCAGCTTAGATGGAGGACTCAATCAGCCCCAGCATTTT.

This clone appeared a few times. The gene calls are TRBV5-5 and TRBJ1-3, with D unclear. The ends were cut back, 3 bases at V and 2 bases at J, with 12 bases in the middle. Germline V CDR1 and CDR2: SGHKS, YYEKEE (reference sequence). This CDR3 is built from 15 residues. The CDR3 DNA sequence: TGTGCCAGCAGCTCCCACCCCGTTGCTGGAAACACCATATATTTT. The encoded protein is CASSSHPVAGNTIYF.